This T cell receptor beta chain comes out of a study of coeliac disease (dated by TCRdb to between 2021 and 2024). In the study overall: Each coeliac patient was placed into one of three groups: newly diagnosed active disease, refractory coeliac disease type I, or disease controlled by a gluten-free diet. Because high-resolution HLA typing was not available, biased TRBV7-2 usage was examined as a proof of principle. The study applied next-generation sequencing of rearranged TRB and TRG CDR3 regions to small intestinal lymphocyte fractions from coeliac and non-coeliac patients. The aim was to characterise TR repertoires of small intestinal T cells in active, refractory type I and gluten-free-diet-treated coeliac disease. A total of some 30 patients took part in the full study: roughly 22 had serologically confirmed coeliac disease and 8 were controls with non-small intestinal disorders. TRB sequencing worked for samples from 26 to 30 subjects, and these included 24 paired bulk unsorted intraepithelial and lamina propria cell samples. Study-wide conclusions, independent of this receptor: High-purity fractions were not obtained when intraepithelial cells were separated from lamina propria cells, so cross-contamination between compartments was possible. Published gliadin-specific TRB sequences turned up in about 45% of the 18 coeliac lamina propria samples, compared with only 1 of 6 controls. For the most part, TRB repertoires were private, with most amino acid sequences found in only one sample, and V-gene usage showed no significant difference across disease groups. The authors considered the approach unsuitable for unbiased detection of gliadin-specific T cells, which are scarce and rarely shared between patients. TRB and TRG repertoires of active coeliac intraepithelial and lamina propria samples showed lower clonality than controls, suggesting recruitment of diverse T cells.

Trimming takes 7 bases off V and 7 bases off J; junction bases not matched to a gene: 9. The germline V gene sets CDR1 to SGDLS and CDR2 to YYNGEE. Measured from the cysteine to the phenylalanine, the CDR3 is 14 residues long. The only DNA kept is the CDR3, 42 bases in frame from the first base. Library preparation employed the immunoSEQ multiplex PCR assay. The TR loci were subjected to amplification by multiplexed PCR, for which V gene segments served as targets of the forward primers and J gene segments as targets of the reverse primers. The amplified CDR3 regions were sequenced using the Illumina HiSeq System. In the paper's pipeline: To strip out PCR and sequencing errors and collapse the data into unique sequences, a nearest-neighbour algorithm merged closely related reads. Repertoires were summarised in terms of clonality and T cell density, with T cell density defined as TR molecules per amount of genomic DNA input. CDR3 amino acid sequences present in at least 80% of unsorted samples were defined as public TRs and were then tested for differential abundance between coeliac and control samples. Each lamina propria sample was queried against a list of 200 to 250 published gliadin-specific TRB sequences. Differences in clonality and density between disease groups were tested by Kruskal-Wallis tests, followed by Dunn post-tests. The source is immuneACCESS, and TCRdb retained only in-frame sequences with V and J called. Part of the clones is not carried over; for the studies checked, unresolved V genes explain less than half of this, and the remainder is unexplained. V and J calls and clone size come straight from that table; D and trimming were deduced from the DNA. The sample includes thousands of clones, with approximately 67% observed a single time. Roughly a fifth of the sample goes to the ten largest clones.

Aliquots of some 520,000 cells were frozen in DMSO/FBS in liquid nitrogen, and a single aliquot per fraction was used for sequencing. All 30 or so patients in the study underwent endoscopy and small intestinal biopsy. Lamina propria cells were released by collagenase digestion of the biopsy tissue left over after intraepithelial cell isolation. Genomic DNA was extracted from frozen unsorted cell fractions using the Qiagen DNeasy blood extraction kit. Note on this clone: This clone's antigen is unknown. Per-nucleotide qualities are absent, and no much larger clonotype sits a single base away.

The chain is made from TRBV9 and TRBJ1-4; 8 middle bases align to TRBD1. The origin of this receptor is a man aged 60 to 69 with celiac disease on a gluten-free diet. The source material was lymphocytes from the gut lamina propria. This specimen's cell subset or site label, interpreted: lamina propria cell (LPC) fraction of small intestinal biopsy. Here is the DNA: TGTGCCAGCGGCAGACAGGGGTTCGGTGAAAAACTGTTTTTT. This translates into CASGRQGFGEKLFF.